The clone carrying this TCR beta chain came up many times. Antigen: not known. The TCR beta CDR3 regions underwent amplification from RNA transcripts. The authors performed first-round RT-PCR with HTBI primers and then a second-round multiplex PCR. MiXCR, run by TCRdb on the multiplex PCR reads, gives a single entry per CDR3 protein. The repertoire has hundreds of thousands of distinct CDR3 sequences, 20% to 25% of them found once; the top ten carry roughly 45%. This record comes from a study of Graves' ophthalmopathy and Graves' hyperthyroidism. Points from the study as a whole: The authors also found most expanded thyroid clonotypes above 0.001 frequency in blood. This model predicted ophthalmopathy progression (sensitivity roughly 64%, specificity around 72%).

V lost 4 bases and J lost 0, with 6 bases in between. Germline V gene data show CDR1 as MNHEY and CDR2 as SVGAGI. This CDR3 is built from 13 residues. Sample: peripheral blood. The genes are TRBV6-5 and TRBJ2-5; D remains unclear. This clonotype was obtained from a woman aged 50 to 65 with Graves' ophthalmopathy. CDR3 DNA: TGTGCCAGCAGTTGGAGTTACCAAGAGACCCAGTACTTC. Protein: CASSWSYQETQYF.